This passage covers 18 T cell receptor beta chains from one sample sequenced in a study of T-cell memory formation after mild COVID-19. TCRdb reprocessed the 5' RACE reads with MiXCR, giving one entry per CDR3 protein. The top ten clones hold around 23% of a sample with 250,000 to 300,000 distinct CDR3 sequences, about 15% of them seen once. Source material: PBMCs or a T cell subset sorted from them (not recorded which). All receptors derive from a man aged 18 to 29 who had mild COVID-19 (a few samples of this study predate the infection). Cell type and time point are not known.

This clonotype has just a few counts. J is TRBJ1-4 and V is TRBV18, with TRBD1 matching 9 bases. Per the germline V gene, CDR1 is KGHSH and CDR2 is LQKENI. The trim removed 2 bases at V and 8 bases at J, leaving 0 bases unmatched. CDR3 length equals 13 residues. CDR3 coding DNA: TGTGCCAGCTCACCAGGGACAGGGGAAAAACTGTTTTTT. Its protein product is CASSPGTGEKLFF.

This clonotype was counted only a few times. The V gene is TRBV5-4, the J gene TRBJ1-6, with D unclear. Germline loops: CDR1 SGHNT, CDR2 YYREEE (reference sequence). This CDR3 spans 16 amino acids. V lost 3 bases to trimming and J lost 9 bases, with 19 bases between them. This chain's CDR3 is CASSSRAVGGISPLHF. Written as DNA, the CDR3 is TGTGCCAGCAGCTCCCGGGCTGTAGGCGGAATTTCACCCCTCCACTTT.

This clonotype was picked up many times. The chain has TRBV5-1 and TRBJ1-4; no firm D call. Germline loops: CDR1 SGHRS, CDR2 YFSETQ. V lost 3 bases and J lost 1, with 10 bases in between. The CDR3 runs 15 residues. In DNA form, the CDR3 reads TGCGCCAGCAGCTCCACTAGCGGAACTAATGAAAAACTGTTTTTT. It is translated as CASSSTSGTNEKLFF.

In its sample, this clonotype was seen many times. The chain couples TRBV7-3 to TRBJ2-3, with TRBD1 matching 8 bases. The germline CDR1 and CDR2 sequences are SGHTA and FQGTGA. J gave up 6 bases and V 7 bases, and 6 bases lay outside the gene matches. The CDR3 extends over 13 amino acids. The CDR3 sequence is CASKDRVSDTQYF. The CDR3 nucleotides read TGTGCCAGCAAGGACAGGGTCTCTGATACGCAGTATTTT.

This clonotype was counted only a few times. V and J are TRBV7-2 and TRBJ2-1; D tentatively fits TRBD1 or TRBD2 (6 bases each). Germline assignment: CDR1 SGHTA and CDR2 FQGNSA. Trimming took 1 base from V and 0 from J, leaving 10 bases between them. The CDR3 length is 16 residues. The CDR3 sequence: CASSLGGGGSYNEQFF. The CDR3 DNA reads TGTGCCAGCAGCTTAGGAGGGGGAGGCTCCTACAATGAGCAGTTCTTC.

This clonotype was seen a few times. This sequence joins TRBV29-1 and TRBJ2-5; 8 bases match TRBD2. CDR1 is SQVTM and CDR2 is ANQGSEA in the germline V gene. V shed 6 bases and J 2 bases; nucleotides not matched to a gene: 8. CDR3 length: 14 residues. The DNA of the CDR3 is TGCAGCGTGGGCGGGGGGCCTTTACAAGAGACCCAGTACTTC. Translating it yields CSVGGGPLQETQYF.

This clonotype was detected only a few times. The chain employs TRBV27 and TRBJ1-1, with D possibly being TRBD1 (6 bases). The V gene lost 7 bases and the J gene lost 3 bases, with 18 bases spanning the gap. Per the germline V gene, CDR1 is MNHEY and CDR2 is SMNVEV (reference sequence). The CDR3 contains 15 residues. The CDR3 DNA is TGTGCCAGCAAGGCCATGCGCAGGGGATACACTGAAGCTTTCTTT. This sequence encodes CASKAMRRGYTEAFF.

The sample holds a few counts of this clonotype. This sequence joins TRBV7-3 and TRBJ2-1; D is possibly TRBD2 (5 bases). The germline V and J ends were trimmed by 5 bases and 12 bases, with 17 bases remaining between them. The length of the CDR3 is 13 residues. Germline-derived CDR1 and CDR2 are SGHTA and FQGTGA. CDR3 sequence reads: CASSAGPLRGQFF. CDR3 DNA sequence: TGTGCCAGCAGCGCCGGACCCCTACGGGGGCAGTTCTTC.

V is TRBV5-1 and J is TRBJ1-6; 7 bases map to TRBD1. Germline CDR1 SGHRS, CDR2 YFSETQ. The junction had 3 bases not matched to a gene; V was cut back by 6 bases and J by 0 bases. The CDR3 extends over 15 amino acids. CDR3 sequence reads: CASTQGSSYNSPLHF. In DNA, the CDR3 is TGCGCCAGCACACAGGGGAGCTCCTATAATTCACCCCTCCACTTT. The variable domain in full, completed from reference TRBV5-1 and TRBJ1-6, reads KAGVTQTPRYLIKTRGQQVTLSCSPISGHRSVSWYQQTPGQGLQFLFEYFSETQRNKGNFPGRFSGRQFSNSRSEMNVSTLELGDSALYLCASTQGSSYNSPLHFGNGTRLTVT.

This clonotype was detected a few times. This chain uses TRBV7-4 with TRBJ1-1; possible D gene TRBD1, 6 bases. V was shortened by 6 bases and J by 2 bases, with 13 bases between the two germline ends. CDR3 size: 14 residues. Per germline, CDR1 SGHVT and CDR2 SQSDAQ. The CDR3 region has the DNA TGTGCCAGCAGATCGGGGACACCTAACACTGAAGCTTTCTTT. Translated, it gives CASRSGTPNTEAFF.

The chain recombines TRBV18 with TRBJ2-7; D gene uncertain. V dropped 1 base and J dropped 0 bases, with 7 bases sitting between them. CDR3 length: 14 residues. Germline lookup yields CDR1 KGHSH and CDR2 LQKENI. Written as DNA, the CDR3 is TGTGCCAGCTCACCACGTGACAACTCCTACGAGCAGTACTTC. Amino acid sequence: CASSPRDNSYEQYF.

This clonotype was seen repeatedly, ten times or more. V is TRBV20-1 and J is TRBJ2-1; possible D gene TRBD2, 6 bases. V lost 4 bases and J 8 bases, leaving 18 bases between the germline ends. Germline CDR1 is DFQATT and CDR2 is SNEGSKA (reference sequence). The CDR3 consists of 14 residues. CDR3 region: CSATQPRGIHEQFF. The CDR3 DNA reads TGCAGTGCTACCCAGCCGCGGGGTATCCATGAGCAGTTCTTC.

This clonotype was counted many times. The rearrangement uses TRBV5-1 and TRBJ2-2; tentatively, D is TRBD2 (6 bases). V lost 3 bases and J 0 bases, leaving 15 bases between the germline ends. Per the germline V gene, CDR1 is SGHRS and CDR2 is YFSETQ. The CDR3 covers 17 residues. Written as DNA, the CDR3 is TGCGCCAGCAGCTACCTAGCGCCTACCGCGAACACCGGGGAGCTGTTTTTT. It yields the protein CASSYLAPTANTGELFF.

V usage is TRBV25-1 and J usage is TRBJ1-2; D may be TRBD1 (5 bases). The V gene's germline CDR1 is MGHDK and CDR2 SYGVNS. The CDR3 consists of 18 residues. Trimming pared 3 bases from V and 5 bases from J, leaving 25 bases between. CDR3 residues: CASSEKTRHSRGPYGYTF. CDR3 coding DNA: TGTGCCAGCAGTGAGAAAACGCGGCACTCTAGGGGCCCATATGGCTACACCTTC.

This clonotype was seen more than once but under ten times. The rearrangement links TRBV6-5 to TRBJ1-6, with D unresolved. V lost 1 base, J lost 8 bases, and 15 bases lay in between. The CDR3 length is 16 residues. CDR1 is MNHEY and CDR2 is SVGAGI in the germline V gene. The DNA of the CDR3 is TGTGCCAGCAGTTACTGGGTTGCTTCGGGTGATTCACCCCTCCACTTT. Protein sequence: CASSYWVASGDSPLHF.

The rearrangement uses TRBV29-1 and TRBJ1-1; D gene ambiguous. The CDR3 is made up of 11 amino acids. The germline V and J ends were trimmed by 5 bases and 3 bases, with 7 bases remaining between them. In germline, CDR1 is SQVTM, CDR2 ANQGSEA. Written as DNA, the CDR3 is TGCAGCGTTCGGGTTTACACTGAAGCTTTCTTT. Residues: CSVRVYTEAFF.

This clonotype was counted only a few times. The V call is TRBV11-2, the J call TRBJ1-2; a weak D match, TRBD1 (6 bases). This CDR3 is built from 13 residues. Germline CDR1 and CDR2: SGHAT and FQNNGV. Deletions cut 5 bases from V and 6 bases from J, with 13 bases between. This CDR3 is CASSVMGGDGYTF. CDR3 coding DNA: TGTGCCAGCAGCGTTATGGGGGGCGATGGCTACACCTTC.

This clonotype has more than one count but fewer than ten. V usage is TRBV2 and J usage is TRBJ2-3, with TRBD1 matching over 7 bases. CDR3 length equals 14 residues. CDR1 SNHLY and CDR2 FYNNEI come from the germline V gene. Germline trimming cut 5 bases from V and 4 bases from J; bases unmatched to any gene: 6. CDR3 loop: CASSSQGRSDTQYF. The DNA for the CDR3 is TGTGCCAGCAGTTCACAGGGGAGATCAGATACGCAGTATTTT.